This TCR beta chain emerged from a study of cytomegalovirus exposure and HLA in healthy donors. Every donor was a healthy person donating bone marrow. 13 Jbeta primers and 60 Vbeta primers were used for the PCR. The assay was immunoSEQ multiplex PCR, and TCRdb's table has in-frame clones only and misses some. The profile covers about 200,000 clones, with 70% appearing a single time and roughly 2.5% taken by the ten largest. J was trimmed by 4 bases and V by 4 bases; bases with no gene match: 18. This CDR3 is built from 21 residues. Germline lookup yields CDR1 SGDLS and CDR2 YYNGEE. Sequencing input: PBMCs. V gene TRBV9 combines with J gene TRBJ2-1; 15 bases are a match to TRBD2. The origin of this receptor is a man aged 40-50 years in good health and CMV-seropositive. CDR3 nucleotide sequence: TGTGCCAGCAGCTTTAGGGCCTCGGGACTAGCGGGGGGAAGTCTTTACAATGAGCAGTTCTTC. Its protein is CASSFRASGLAGGSLYNEQFF.